Below, 10 T cell receptor beta chains from the same sample are listed, as sequenced in a study of cytomegalovirus exposure and HLA in healthy donors. The PCR was carried out with 60 Vbeta primers and 13 Jbeta primers. TCRdb's copy holds only in-frame clones and misses some; the assay was immunoSEQ multiplex PCR. The repertoire holds about 250,000 clones, around 80% seen once, with 0.4% to 0.6% in the top ten. The material sequenced was PBMCs. These receptors were taken from a boy between 5 and 17 years old in good health and CMV-seronegative.

V gene TRBV29-1 combines with J gene TRBJ2-7; 7 bases match TRBD1. Unmatched junction bases numbered 6, after V lost 4 bases and J lost 3 bases. CDR1 is SQVTM, CDR2 ANQGSEA, per germline. This CDR3 is built from 13 residues. CDR3 nucleotides: TGCAGCGTTGGGCCAGGGGGTATCTACGAGCAGTACTTC. The encoded protein is CSVGPGGIYEQYF.

The chain uses TRBV4-2 and TRBJ2-3, with 14 bases fitting TRBD2. The germline V gene encodes CDR1 LGHNA and CDR2 YNFKEQ. This CDR3 comprises 17 residues. V gave up 4 bases and J gave up 3 bases; unmatched junction bases: 6. The CDR3 DNA reads as TGTGCCAGCAGCCCCGGGACTAGCGGGGGATCGACAGATACGCAGTATTTT. Its translation is CASSPGTSGGSTDTQYF.

The rearrangement links TRBV11-3 to TRBJ2-7; D gene uncertain. With 6 bases removed from V and 1 base from J, the gap between germline ends came to 7 bases. CDR1 and CDR2 from the germline V gene are SGHNT and YENEEA. The CDR3 totals 12 residues. This chain's CDR3 is CASSSDSYEQYF. The CDR3 DNA reads as TGTGCCAGCAGTTCAGATTCCTACGAGCAGTACTTC.

V and J are TRBV11-3 and TRBJ2-5; no definite D call. CDR3 length: 14 residues. Germline CDR1 reads SGHNT; CDR2 reads YENEEA. Deletions cut 2 bases from V and 3 bases from J, with 10 bases between. As DNA, the CDR3 is TGTGCCAGCAGCTTAATGGGCAGAAAAGAGACCCAGTACTTC. Translation: CASSLMGRKETQYF.

The V and J genes are TRBV9 and TRBJ1-4; D call uncertain. V was clipped by 4 bases and J by 7 bases, with 17 bases between them. This CDR3 is built from 15 residues. Germline lookup yields CDR1 SGDLS and CDR2 YYNGEE. This chain's CDR3 is CASSHSGGVGEKLFF. CDR3 nucleotide sequence: TGTGCCAGCAGCCATTCGGGCGGGGTGGGTGAAAAACTGTTTTTT.

The V gene is TRBV27, the J gene TRBJ2-5, with 13 bases aligning to TRBD2. V lost 5 bases to trimming and J lost 2 bases; unmatched junction nucleotides: 8. Germline V gene sequence: CDR1 MNHEY, CDR2 SMNVEV (reference sequence). The CDR3 length is 17 residues. The CDR3, as DNA: TGTGCCAGCAGTCCCTTCCTACTAGCGGGGGGGCAAGAGACCCAGTACTTC. Amino acids: CASSPFLLAGGQETQYF.

This clone was counted only a few times. The V gene is TRBV21-1, the J gene TRBJ2-6; the table's TRBD1 call for D was not verified on the DNA. TRBV21-1 is described as a pseudogene. The CDR3 covers 14 residues. This CDR3 reads CASSTPTDANVLTF. The DNA of the CDR3 is TGTGCCAGCAGCACACCGACAGACGCCAACGTCCTGACTTTC.

The chain employs TRBV7-6 and TRBJ2-7, with D possibly being TRBD1 (6 bases). CDR1 and CDR2 (germline): SGHVS, FNYEAQ. This CDR3 has 15 amino acids. Trimming cost V 5 bases and J 3 bases, with 17 bases left between them. CDR3 sequence: CASSRLTGENYEQYF. DNA of the CDR3: TGTGCCAGCAGCAGGCTGACAGGAGAAAACTACGAGCAGTACTTC.

The chain employs TRBV4-1 and TRBJ2-7; 11 bases agree with TRBD2. CDR1 MGHRA and CDR2 YSYEKL come from the germline V gene. V shed 1 base, J shed 3 bases, and the junction held 2 bases outside the gene matches. The CDR3 spans 15 residues. CDR3 region: CASSQGLAGGYEQYF. DNA for the CDR3: TGCGCCAGCAGCCAAGGCCTAGCGGGAGGCTACGAGCAGTACTTC.

As regards this clone: In the same sample, other DNA sequences code for this CDR3. This sequence joins TRBV4-2 and TRBJ1-2, with D uncertain. V shed 1 base and J shed 5 bases, with 14 bases lying between them. This CDR3 contains 15 residues. Germline values: CDR1 LGHNA, CDR2 YNFKEQ. This chain's CDR3 is CASSQVGGLPYGYTF. The CDR3 coding sequence is TGTGCCAGCAGCCAAGTGGGAGGACTTCCGTATGGCTACACCTTC.